Here is one T cell receptor (beta chain) with its context. This clonotype was seen many times. Its cognate antigen has yet to be identified. Base-call qualities are not available, and no considerably larger clone is one nucleotide away. These data originate in a study of identical twins (dated by TCRdb to 2016 to 2017). Describing the broader study: The study deep-sequenced TCR alpha and beta repertoires from monozygotic twins, unrelated adults of various ages and cord blood to test whether fetal clonotypes persist. Replicate twin experiments were performed at different times using different library preparation protocols to rule out contamination. Results and caveats for the whole study, not just this receptor: Out-of-frame TCR alpha sharing in monozygotic twins was systematically underestimated by recombination models, whereas sharing between unrelated individuals was in agreement with the recombination models. Because the same donors could not be followed over many years, the conclusions depended on cross-sectional statistical analysis. In beta out-of-frame sequences, excess twin sharing was weaker, because having fewer shared sequences lowered the signal-to-noise ratio. Fewer insertions were carried by abundant cord blood beta clonotypes, a similar but weaker trend appeared in young adult naive repertoires, and no such trend appeared in memory repertoires. Compared with coincidental sharing between unrelated individuals, out-of-frame TCR alpha sequences shared between twins had an excess of sequences with low generation probability. Zero-insertion analyses could be partly confounded by invariant T cells such as MAIT and iNKT, though diverse VJ usage argued against such confounding for most clonotypes.

The library was made by 5' RACE. This sample was sequenced with an Illumina HiSeq 2000. Template switching added a universal primer binding site, and the final cDNA carried a unique molecular identifier that allowed TCR cDNA molecules to be counted accurately. Specific primers in the conserved constant-segment region were used to synthesize first-strand cDNA for TCR alpha and beta chains. To control for contamination, each cDNA library was double barcoded with a SMART-Mk sample barcode plus Illumina barcodes. TruSeq adapter sequences along with Illumina sample barcodes were introduced in two successive PCR steps. Sequencing of the TCR alpha and beta cDNA libraries was done on the Illumina HiSeq platform using custom primers. As for the original processing: MiGEC processed the raw reads to extract unique molecular identifiers, while MiXCR was used to determine the CDR3 positions. For each individual, recombination models were inferred using an EM algorithm with the repgenHMM and IGoR tools. Shared clonotype analysis was performed with the tcR package in R, normalizing sharing by the product of cloneset sizes. To study raw recombination free of thymic and clonal selection effects, out-of-frame nonproductive sequences were analyzed. TCRdb cleaned the public reads at Q25 with fastp, built clones with MiXCR and kept in-frame beta chains. Entries that share a CDR3 protein sequence are merged under the most common genes and DNA. The V and J calls come from TCRdb's annotation, not from the publication. The sample profile shows 420,000 or so distinct CDR3 sequences; 15% to 20% of them were found once. Less than 15% of the sample is held by the ten biggest clonotypes.

Every donor in the study was a healthy Caucasian. The study also sequenced three unrelated non-twin adults: a male aged 18 to 30, a male aged 50 to 59 and a female aged 50 to 59. Miltenyi CD45RO+ enrichment and human naive T-cell isolation kits were used to isolate memory (CD45RO+) and naive T cells from PBMC. The CDR3 runs 15 residues from the cysteine to the phenylalanine. Solely the CDR3 DNA is kept, with 45 bases framed from the first base. Via the germline V gene, CDR1 is KGHSH and CDR2 LQKENI. Trimming costs V 3 bases and J 0 bases, and their ends lie 11 bases apart. The sample taken for sequencing was naive T cells sorted from blood. According to the study, the label for this sample's cell subset or site signals: cells isolated with a human naive T-cell isolation kit. This TCR came from a man in his fifties or sixties in good health. The receptor chain draws on TRBV18 and TRBJ1-1; the best D guess is TRBD1, with 5 bases matching. CDR3 reads: CASSPTVGVNTEAFF. DNA sequence: TGTGCCAGCTCACCCACGGTAGGGGTGAACACTGAAGCTTTCTTT.